There are many counts of the clone carrying this T cell receptor (beta chain). Antigen specificity is unknown. TCR beta CDR3 regions were amplified from RNA. The HTBI primer set drove a first-round RT-PCR of the TCR CDR3. TCRdb ran MiXCR on the multiplex PCR reads and lists one entry per CDR3 protein. Of 500,000 to 750,000 distinct CDR3 sequences in the sample, 14% were seen once. This specimen belongs to a study of T cells in Graves' hyperthyroidism and ophthalmopathy. The wider study: Peripheral blood samples were taken at initial diagnosis, prior to any treatment. General observations from the study: Among clonotypes expanded in thyroid above 0.001, most were also found in blood.

Germline assignment: CDR1 SGDLS and CDR2 YYNGEE. The CDR3 has 15 amino acids. The V end lost 2 bases, the J end lost 2 bases, and 13 bases lay between the germline ends. Uncontrolled infection, other autoimmune disease, pregnancy or lactation led to exclusion. The diagnostic basis comprised clinical symptoms, serum thyroxine and TRAb, thyroid ultrasound and orbital computed tomography. The chain combines TRBV9 with TRBJ1-1; perhaps TRBD1 as D (6 bases). Specimen: blood. This TCR came from a woman between 18 and 29 years old with Graves' ophthalmopathy. In DNA, the CDR3 is TGTGCCAGCAGCGTCGCCGGGACACTTAACACTGAAGCTTTCTTT. This translates into CASSVAGTLNTEAFF. The full variable domain, with the rest looked up from reference TRBV9 and TRBJ1-1, is DSGVTQTPKHLITATGQRVTLRCSPRSGDLSVYWYQQSLDQGLQFLIQYYNGEERAKGNILERFSAQQFPDLHSELNLSSLELGDSALYFCASSVAGTLNTEAFFGQGTRLTVV.